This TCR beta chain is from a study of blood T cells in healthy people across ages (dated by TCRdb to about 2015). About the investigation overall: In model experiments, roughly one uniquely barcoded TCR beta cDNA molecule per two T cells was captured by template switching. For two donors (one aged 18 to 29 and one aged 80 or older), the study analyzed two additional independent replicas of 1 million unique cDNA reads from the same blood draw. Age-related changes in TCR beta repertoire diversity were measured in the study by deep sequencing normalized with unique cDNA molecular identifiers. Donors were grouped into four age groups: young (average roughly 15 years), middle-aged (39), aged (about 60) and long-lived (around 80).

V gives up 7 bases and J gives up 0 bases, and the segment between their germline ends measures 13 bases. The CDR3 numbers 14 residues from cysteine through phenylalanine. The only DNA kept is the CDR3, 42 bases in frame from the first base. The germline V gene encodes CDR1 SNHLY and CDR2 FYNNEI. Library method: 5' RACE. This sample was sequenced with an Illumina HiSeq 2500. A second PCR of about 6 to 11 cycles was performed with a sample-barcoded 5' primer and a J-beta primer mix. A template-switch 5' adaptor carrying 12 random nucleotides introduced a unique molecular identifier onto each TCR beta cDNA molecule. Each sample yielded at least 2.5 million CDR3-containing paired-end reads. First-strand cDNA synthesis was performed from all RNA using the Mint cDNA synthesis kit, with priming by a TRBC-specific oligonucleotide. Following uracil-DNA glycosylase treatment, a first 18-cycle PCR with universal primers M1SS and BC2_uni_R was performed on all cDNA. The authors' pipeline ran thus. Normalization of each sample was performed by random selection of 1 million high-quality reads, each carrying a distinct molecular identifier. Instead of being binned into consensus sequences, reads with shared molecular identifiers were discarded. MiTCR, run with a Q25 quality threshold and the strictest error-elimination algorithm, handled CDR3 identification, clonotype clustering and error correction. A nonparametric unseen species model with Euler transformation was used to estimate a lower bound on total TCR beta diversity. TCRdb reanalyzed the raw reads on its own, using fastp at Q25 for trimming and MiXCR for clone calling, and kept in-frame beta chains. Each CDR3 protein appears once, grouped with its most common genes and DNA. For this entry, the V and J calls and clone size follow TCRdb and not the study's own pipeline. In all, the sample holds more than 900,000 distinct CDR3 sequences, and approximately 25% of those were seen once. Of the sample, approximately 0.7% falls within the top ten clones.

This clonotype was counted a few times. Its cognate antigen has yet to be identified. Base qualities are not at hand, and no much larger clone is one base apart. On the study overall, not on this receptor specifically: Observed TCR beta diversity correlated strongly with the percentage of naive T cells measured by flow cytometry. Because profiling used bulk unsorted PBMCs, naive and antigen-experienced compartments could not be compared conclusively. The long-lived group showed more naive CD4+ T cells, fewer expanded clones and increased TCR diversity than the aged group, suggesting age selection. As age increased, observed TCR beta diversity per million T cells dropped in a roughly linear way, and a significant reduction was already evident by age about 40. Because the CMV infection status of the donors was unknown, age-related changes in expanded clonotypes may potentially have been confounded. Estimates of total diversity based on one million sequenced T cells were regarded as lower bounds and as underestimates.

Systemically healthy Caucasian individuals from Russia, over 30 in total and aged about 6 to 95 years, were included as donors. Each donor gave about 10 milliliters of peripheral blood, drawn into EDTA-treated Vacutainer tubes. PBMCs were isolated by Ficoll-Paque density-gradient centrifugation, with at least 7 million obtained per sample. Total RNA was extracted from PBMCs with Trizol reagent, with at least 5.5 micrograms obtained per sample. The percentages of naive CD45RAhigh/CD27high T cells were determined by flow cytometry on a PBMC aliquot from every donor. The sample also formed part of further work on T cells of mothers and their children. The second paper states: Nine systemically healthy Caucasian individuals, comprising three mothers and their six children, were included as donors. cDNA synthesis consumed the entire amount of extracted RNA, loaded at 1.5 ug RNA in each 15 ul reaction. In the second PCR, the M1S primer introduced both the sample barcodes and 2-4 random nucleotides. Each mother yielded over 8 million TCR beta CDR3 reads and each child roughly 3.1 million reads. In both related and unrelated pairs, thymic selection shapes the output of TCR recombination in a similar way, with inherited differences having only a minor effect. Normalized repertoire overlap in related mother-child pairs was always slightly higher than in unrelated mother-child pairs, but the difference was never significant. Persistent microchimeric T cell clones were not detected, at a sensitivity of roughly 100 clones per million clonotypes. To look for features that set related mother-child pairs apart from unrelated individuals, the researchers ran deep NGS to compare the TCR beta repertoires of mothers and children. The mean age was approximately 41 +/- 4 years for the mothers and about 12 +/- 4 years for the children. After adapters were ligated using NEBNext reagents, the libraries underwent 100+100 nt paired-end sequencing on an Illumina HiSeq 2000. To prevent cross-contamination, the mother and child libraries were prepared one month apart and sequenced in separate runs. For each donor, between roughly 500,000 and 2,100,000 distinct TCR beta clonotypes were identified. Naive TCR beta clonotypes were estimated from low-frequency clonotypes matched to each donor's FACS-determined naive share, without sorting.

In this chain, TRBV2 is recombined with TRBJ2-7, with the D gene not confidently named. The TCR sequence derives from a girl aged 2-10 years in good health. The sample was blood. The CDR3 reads CASTYDSSSYEQYF. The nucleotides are TGTGCCAGCACTTATGACTCCAGCTCCTACGAGCAGTACTTC.